Described below is a single TCR beta chain sequence and its context. The entry originates in a study of shared clonotypes between healthy human individuals. CDR3 size: 14 residues. J was trimmed by 3 bases and V by 2 bases; bases with no gene match: 1. From germline, CDR1 is SGHRS and CDR2 YFSETQ. Genomic DNA of every subset was divided equally among multiple immunoSEQ plates. The table came from immunoSEQ multiplex PCR; TCRdb's copy has only in-frame clones and leaves some out. Seen here are approximately 500,000 clones, around 85% observed once, and the top ten hold roughly an eighth. Sequencing was done on a sample of PBMCs. V gene TRBV5-1 combines with J gene TRBJ1-1, with 10 positions matching TRBD1. The origin of this receptor is a woman in her 40s in good health. Some clones in this sample may be carry-over from other donors' samples. CDR3 region: CASSFGTGDTEAFF. CDR3 in DNA: TGCGCCAGCAGCTTTGGGACAGGGGACACTGAAGCTTTCTTT.